This is a list of T cell receptor beta chains from one sample in a study of vaccination effects on CD4 cells after COVID-19. The antigens of these receptors remain unknown. This table comes from immunoSEQ multiplex PCR, and its TCRdb copy is limited to in-frame clones, with some not included. The sample yields some 40,000 clones, less than 85% seen once. Source: CD4+ T cells from PBMCs cultured without peptide, taken after COVID-19 vaccination. These receptors originate from a human donor who had a prior SARS-CoV-2 infection. Each CDR3 is given with its conserved first and last residue. D genes are given only for firm matches. Clone size is stated in some rows and not others, as once, few, many or a class when expanded.

TRBD2	TRBJ2-1	TRBV7-3	NA	CASSARAGVGHNEQFF	TGTGCCAGCAGCGCGAGAGCGGGAGTCGGGCACAATGAGCAGTTCTTC
TRBD2	TRBJ2-1	TRBV5-4	NA	CASSEMTSGRAYEQFF	TGTGCCAGCAGCGAAATGACTAGCGGGAGGGCCTATGAGCAGTTCTTC
TRBD1	TRBJ1-2	TRBV30	few	CAWMRTGGRGGYTF	TGTGCCTGGATGCGGACAGGGGGACGGGGGGGCTACACCTTC
NA	TRBJ1-1	TRBV2	NA	CASRVLNTEAFF	TGTGCCAGCAGGGTCCTGAACACTGAAGCTTTCTTT
TRBD2	TRBJ2-2	TRBV7-3	once	CASSLQGGGNTGELFF	TGTGCCAGCAGCTTACAAGGCGGGGGAAATACCGGGGAGCTGTTTTTT
TRBD2	TRBJ2-2	TRBV5-1	NA	CASSGTSGGPGELFF	TGCGCCAGCAGCGGGACTAGCGGGGGGCCCGGGGAGCTGTTTTTT
TRBD1	TRBJ1-1	TRBV2	NA	CASSVEGATEAFF	TGTGCCAGCAGTGTAGAGGGGGCCACTGAAGCTTTCTTT
NA	TRBJ1-1	TRBV6-2/TRBV6-3	once	CASSRGRGMADTEAFF	TGTGCCAGCAGCCGTGGCCGGGGGATGGCGGACACTGAAGCTTTCTTT
TRBD1	TRBJ2-1	TRBV5-1	NA	CASSRENRGNEQFF	TGCGCCAGCAGCAGAGAGAACAGGGGTAATGAGCAGTTCTTC
TRBD1	TRBJ1-2	TRBV3-1/TRBV3-2	few	CASSSRDRTSYGYTF	TGTGCCAGCAGCTCCCGGGACAGGACTTCCTATGGCTACACCTTC
NA	TRBJ2-7	TRBV7-9	NA	CASSLVTFGSGEQYF	TGTGCCAGCAGCTTAGTTACGTTTGGGTCTGGCGAGCAGTACTTC
NA	TRBJ2-3	TRBV3-1/TRBV3-2	NA	CASSQGYVTDTQYF	TGTGCCAGCAGCCAAGGGTATGTAACAGATACGCAGTATTTT
TRBD2	TRBJ2-3	TRBV6-2/TRBV6-3	NA	CASRPGLGREDTQYF	TGTGCCAGCAGGCCTGGACTAGGGCGGGAAGATACGCAGTATTTT
TRBD1	TRBJ2-7	TRBV7-2	once	CASNQGSRGPYEQYF	TGTGCCAGCAACCAGGGGTCCAGGGGGCCCTACGAGCAGTACTTC
NA	TRBJ2-2	TRBV1	NA	CTSSQGTGTPKVNGELFF	TGCACCAGCAGCCAAGGTACCGGGACCCCCAAAGTTAACGGGGAGCTGTTTTTT
NA	TRBJ1-5	TRBV15	NA	CATSRNSNQPQHF	TGTGCCACCAGCAGAAATAGCAATCAGCCCCAGCATTTT
NA	TRBJ1-6	TRBV4-3	NA	CASSQQAPPDYSPLHF	TGCGCCAGCAGCCAGCAGGCCCCGCCCGACTATTCACCCCTCCACTTT
NA	TRBJ1-1	TRBV5-1	once	CASSLEQVPNTEAFF	TGCGCCAGCAGCTTGGAACAGGTTCCAAACACTGAAGCTTTCTTT
TRBD1	TRBJ1-5	TRBV5-5	once	CASSLGQGNGQPQHF	TGTGCCAGCAGCCTCGGACAGGGGAACGGACAGCCCCAGCATTTT
NA	TRBJ2-3	TRBV5-4	NA	CASSPLNKGSISTDTQYF	TGTGCCAGCAGCCCTCTTAACAAGGGATCTATTAGCACAGATACGCAGTATTTT
NA	TRBJ2-3	TRBV5-6	NA	CASSLKSTDTQYF	TGTGCCAGCAGCTTGAAAAGCACAGATACGCAGTATTTT
NA	TRBJ1-1	TRBV6-6	NA	CASSYPATEAFF	TGTGCCAGCAGTTACCCGGCCACTGAAGCTTTCTTT
NA	TRBJ2-7	TRBV7-2	NA	CASSFRAREQYF	TGTGCCAGCAGCTTCAGGGCGAGAGAGCAGTACTTC
NA	TRBJ2-5	TRBV5-1	NA	CASSWDQETQYF	TGCGCCAGCAGCTGGGATCAAGAGACCCAGTACTTC
NA	TRBJ1-1	TRBV12-3/TRBV12-4	NA	CASSVQGSSEAFF	TGTGCCAGCAGTGTACAGGGTAGCAGCGAAGCTTTCTTT
NA	TRBJ1-2	TRBV5-4	NA	CASSFGGQNYGYTF	TGTGCCAGCAGCTTCGGGGGGCAGAACTATGGCTACACCTTC
NA	TRBJ2-5	TRBV3-1/TRBV3-2	few	CASSQWGPRETQYF	TGTGCCAGCAGCCAGTGGGGCCCTCGGGAGACCCAGTACTTC
NA	TRBJ2-2	TRBV7-8	NA	CASSPDRQPGELFF	TGTGCCAGCAGCCCAGACCGACAGCCCGGGGAGCTGTTTTTT
TRBD2	TRBJ2-3	TRBV15	NA	CATSRAVGRADTQYF	TGTGCCACCAGCAGAGCGGTCGGGAGGGCAGATACGCAGTATTTT
NA	TRBJ2-4	TRBV24-1	NA	CATSDTRAKNIQYF	TGTGCCACCAGTGATACCCGAGCCAAAAACATTCAGTACTTC
NA	TRBJ2-3	TRBV9	NA	CASSITSTDTQYF	TGTGCCAGCAGTATAACTAGCACAGATACGCAGTATTTT
NA	TRBJ2-1	TRBV19	NA	CASSITRDVNNEQFF	TGTGCCAGTAGTATTACCCGGGACGTTAACAATGAGCAGTTCTTC
NA	TRBJ2-3	TRBV5-8	NA	CASSLRRAIMSTDTQYF	TGTGCCAGCAGCTTGAGAAGGGCTATAATGAGCACAGATACGCAGTATTTT
NA	TRBJ2-7	TRBV14	NA	CASSQVTISSYEQYF	TGTGCCAGCAGCCAAGTAACCATTAGCTCCTACGAGCAGTACTTC
TRBD1	TRBJ1-2	TRBV9	NA	CASSPGTGRRDYGYTF	TGTGCCAGCAGCCCCGGGACAGGGCGTCGGGACTATGGCTACACCTTC
NA	TRBJ2-3	TRBV29-1	NA	CSVAGGPIDTQYF	TGCAGCGTTGCAGGAGGGCCGATTGATACGCAGTATTTT
NA	TRBJ1-2	TRBV7-2	NA	CASSLESYYGYTF	TGTGCCAGCAGCTTAGAGTCTTACTATGGCTACACCTTC